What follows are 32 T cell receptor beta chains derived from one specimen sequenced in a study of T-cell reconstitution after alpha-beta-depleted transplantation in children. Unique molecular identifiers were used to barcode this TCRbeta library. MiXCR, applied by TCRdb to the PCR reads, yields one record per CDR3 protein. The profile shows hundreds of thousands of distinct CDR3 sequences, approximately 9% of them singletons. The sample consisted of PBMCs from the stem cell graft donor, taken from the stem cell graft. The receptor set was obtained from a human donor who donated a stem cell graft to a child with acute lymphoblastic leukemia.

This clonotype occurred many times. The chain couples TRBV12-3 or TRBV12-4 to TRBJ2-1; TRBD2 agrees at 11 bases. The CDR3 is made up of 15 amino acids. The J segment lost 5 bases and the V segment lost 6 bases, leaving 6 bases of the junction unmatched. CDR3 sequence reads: CASSLTSGGHNEQFF. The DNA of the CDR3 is TGTGCCAGCAGCCTCACTAGCGGGGGCCACAATGAGCAGTTCTTC.

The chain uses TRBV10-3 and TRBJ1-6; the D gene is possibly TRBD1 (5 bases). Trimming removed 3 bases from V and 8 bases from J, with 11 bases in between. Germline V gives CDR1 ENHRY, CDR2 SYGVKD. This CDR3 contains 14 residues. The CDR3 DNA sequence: TGTGCCATCAGTGATGGGGGAAGTGATTCACCCCTCCACTTT. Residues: CAISDGGSDSPLHF.

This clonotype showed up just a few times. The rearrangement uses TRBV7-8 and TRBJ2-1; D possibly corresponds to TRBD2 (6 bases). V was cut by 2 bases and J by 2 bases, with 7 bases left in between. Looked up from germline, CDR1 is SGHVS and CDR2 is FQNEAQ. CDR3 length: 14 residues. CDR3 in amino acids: CASSLKRAYNEQFF. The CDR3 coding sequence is TGTGCCAGCAGCTTAAAGCGGGCCTACAATGAGCAGTTCTTC.

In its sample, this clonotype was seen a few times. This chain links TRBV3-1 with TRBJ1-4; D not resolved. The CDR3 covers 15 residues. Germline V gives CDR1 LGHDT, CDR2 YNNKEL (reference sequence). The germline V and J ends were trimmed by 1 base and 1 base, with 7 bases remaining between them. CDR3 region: CASSQGRLTNEKLFF. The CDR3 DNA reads TGTGCCAGCAGCCAAGGGAGGTTAACTAATGAAAAACTGTTTTTT.

The CDR3 loop reads CASSYSSTRGRNYGYTF. The CDR3 DNA is TGTGCCAGCAGTTACTCGAGTACGAGGGGGCGTAACTATGGCTACACCTTC. The chain couples TRBV6-5 to TRBJ1-2; 7 bases map to TRBD1. J was trimmed by 1 base and V by 0 bases; bases with no gene match: 8. CDR1 and CDR2 from the germline V gene are MNHEY and SVGAGI. The CDR3 contains 17 residues.

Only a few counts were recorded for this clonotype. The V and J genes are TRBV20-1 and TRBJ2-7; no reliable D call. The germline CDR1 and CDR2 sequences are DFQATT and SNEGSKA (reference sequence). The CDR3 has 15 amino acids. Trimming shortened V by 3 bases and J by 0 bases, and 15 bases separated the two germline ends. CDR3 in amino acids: CSARALNRPSYEQYF. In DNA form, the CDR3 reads TGCAGTGCTAGGGCCCTTAATAGACCCTCCTACGAGCAGTACTTC.

The CDR3 protein is CASRQRGSETRKYTEAFF. CDR3 nucleotide sequence: TGTGCCAGCAGACAACGGGGGTCAGAAACAAGAAAATACACTGAAGCTTTCTTT. V usage is TRBV27 and J usage is TRBJ1-1, with D possibly being TRBD1 (5 bases). Trimming removed 6 bases at V and 3 bases at J, with 26 bases between. Looked up from germline, CDR1 is MNHEY and CDR2 is SMNVEV (reference sequence). This CDR3 spans 18 amino acids.

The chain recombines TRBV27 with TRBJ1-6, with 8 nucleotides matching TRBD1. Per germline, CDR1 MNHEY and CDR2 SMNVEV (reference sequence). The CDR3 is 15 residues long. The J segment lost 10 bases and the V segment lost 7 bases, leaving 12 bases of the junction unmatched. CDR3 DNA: TGTGCCAGCACCCGGACAGGGTTGGGTCTCTCACCCCTCCACTTT. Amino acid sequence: CASTRTGLGLSPLHF.

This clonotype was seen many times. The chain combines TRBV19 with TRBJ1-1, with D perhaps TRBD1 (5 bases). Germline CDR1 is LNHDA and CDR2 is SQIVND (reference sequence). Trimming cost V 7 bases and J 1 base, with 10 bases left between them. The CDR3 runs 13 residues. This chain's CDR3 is CASKTTGNTEAFF. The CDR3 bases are TGTGCCAGTAAAACAACAGGGAACACTGAAGCTTTCTTT.

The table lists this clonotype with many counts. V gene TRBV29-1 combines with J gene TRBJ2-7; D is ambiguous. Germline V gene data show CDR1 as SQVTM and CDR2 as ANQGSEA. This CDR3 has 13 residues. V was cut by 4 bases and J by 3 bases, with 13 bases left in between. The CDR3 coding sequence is TGCAGCGTTGTTGGGGTTTCGAACTACGAGCAGTACTTC. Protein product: CSVVGVSNYEQYF.

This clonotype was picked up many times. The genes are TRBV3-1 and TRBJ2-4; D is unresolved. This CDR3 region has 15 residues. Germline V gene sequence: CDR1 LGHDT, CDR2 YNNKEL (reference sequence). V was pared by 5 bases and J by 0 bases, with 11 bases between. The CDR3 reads CASSRGALAKNIQYF. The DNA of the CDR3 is TGTGCCAGCAGCAGAGGAGCCTTAGCCAAAAACATTCAGTACTTC.

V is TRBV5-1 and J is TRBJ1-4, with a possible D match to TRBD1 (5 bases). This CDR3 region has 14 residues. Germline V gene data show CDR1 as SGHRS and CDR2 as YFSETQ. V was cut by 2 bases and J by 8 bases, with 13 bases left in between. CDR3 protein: CASSFGREGEKLFF. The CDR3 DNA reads TGCGCCAGCAGCTTCGGCCGGGAGGGGGAAAAACTGTTTTTT.

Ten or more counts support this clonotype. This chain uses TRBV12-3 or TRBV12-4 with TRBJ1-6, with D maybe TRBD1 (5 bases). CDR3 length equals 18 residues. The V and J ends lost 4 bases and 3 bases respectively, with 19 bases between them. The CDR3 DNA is TGTGCCAGCAGTTCCGCCGGGGGTTGGGGGATCTATAATTCACCCCTCCACTTT. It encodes CASSSAGGWGIYNSPLHF.

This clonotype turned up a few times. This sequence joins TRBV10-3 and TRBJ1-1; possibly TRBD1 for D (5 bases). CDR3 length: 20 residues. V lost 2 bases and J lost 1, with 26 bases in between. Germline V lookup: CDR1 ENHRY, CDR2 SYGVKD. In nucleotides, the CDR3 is TGTGCCATCAGTGAGCATTTTTCCACGGGCAGGGCAAGGGGGAACACTGAAGCTTTCTTT. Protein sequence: CAISEHFSTGRARGNTEAFF.

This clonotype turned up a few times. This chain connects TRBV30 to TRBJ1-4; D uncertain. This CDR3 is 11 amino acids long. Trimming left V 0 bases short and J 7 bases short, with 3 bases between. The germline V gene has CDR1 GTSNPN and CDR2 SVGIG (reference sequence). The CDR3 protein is CAWSVGEKLFF. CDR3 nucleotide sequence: TGTGCCTGGAGTGTGGGTGAAAAACTGTTTTTT.

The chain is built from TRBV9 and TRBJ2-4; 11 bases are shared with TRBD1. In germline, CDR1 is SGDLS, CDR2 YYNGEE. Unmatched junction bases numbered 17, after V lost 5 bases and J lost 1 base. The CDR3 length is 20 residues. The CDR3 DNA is TGTGCCAGCAGTATGGGGACAGGGGGTCTCCACTGGGGGGCCAAAAACATTCAGTACTTC. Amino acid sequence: CASSMGTGGLHWGAKNIQYF.

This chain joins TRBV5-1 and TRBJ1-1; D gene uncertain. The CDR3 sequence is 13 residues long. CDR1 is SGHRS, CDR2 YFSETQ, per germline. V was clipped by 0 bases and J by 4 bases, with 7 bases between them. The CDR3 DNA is TGCGCCAGCAGCTTGGGTCCAGGCACTGAAGCTTTCTTT. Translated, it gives CASSLGPGTEAFF.

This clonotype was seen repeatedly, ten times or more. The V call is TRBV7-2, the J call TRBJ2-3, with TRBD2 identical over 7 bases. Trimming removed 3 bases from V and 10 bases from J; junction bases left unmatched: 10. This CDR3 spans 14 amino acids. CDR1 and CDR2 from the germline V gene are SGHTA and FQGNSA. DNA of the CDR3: TGTGCCAGCAGCTTCTCGACTAGCTCCCAATCGCAGTATTTT. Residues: CASSFSTSSQSQYF.

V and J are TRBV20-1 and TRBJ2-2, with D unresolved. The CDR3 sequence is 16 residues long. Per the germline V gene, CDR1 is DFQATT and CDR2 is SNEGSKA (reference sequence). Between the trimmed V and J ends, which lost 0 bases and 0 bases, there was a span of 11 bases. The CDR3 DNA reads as TGCAGTGCTAGAGATCGTGGATCCCCGAACACCGGGGAGCTGTTTTTT. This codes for CSARDRGSPNTGELFF.

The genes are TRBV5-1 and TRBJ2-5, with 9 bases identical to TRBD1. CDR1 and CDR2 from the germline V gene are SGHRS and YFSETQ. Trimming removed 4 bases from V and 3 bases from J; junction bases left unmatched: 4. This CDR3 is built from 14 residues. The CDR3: CASSQGTGKETQYF. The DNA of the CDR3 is TGCGCCAGCAGCCAAGGGACAGGGAAAGAGACCCAGTACTTC.

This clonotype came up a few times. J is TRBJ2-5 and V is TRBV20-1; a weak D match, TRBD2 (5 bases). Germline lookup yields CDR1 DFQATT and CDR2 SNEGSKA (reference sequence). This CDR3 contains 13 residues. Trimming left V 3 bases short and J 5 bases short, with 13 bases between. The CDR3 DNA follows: TGCAGTGCTAGGGACGCCGGGATGGAGACCCAGTACTTC. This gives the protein CSARDAGMETQYF.

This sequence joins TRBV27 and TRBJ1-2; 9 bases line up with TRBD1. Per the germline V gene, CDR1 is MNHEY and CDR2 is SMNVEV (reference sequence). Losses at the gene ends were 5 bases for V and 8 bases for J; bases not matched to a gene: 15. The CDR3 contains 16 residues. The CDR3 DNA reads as TGTGCCAGCAGTGCGACGATGGACAGGGGAATTGACGGCTACACCTTC. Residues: CASSATMDRGIDGYTF.

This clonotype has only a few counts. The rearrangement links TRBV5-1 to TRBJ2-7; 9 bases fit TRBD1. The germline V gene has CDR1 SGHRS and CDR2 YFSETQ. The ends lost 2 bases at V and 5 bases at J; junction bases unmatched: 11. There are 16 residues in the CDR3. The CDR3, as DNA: TGCGCCAGCAGCTTCCTTGCCTGGACAGGGGAAGACGAGCAGTACTTC. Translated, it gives CASSFLAWTGEDEQYF.

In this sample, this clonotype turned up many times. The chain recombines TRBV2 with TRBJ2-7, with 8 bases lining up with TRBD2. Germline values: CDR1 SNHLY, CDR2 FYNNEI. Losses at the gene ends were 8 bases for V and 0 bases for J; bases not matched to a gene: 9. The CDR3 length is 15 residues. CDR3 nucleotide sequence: TGTGCCAGCCCGTCTCGGGGGGGCCTCTCCTACGAGCAGTACTTC. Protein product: CASPSRGGLSYEQYF.

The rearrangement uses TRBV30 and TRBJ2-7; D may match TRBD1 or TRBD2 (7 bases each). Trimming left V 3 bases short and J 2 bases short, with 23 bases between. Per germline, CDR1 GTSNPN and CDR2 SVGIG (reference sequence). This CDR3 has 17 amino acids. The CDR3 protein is CAWSSTQGGTQAYEQYF. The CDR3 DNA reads TGTGCCTGGAGCTCTACCCAGGGGGGGACTCAAGCCTACGAGCAGTACTTC.

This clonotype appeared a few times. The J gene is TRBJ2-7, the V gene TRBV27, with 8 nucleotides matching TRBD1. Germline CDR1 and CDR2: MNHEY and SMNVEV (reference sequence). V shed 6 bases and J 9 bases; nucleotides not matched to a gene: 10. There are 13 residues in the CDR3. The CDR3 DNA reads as TGTGCCAGCAGGCTTGCAGGGGGCCACGGGCAGTACTTC. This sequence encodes CASRLAGGHGQYF.

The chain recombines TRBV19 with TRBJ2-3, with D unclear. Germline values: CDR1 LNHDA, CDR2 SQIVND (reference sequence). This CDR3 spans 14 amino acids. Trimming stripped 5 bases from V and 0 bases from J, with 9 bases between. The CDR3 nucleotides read TGTGCCAGTAGTCGGGCGACTAGCACAGATACGCAGTATTTT. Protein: CASSRATSTDTQYF.

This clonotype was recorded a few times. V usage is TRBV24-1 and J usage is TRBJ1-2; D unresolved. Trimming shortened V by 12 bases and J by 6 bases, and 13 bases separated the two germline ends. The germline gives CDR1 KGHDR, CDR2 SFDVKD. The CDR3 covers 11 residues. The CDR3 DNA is TGTGCCGCCGCAGGACCTAATGGCTACACCTTC. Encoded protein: CAAAGPNGYTF.

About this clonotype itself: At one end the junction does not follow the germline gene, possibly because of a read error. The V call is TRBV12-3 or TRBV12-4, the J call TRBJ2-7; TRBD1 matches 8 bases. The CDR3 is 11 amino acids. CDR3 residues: CASSQGQGVRF. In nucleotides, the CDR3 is TGTGCCAGCAGCCAAGGACAGGGAGTCCGGTTC.

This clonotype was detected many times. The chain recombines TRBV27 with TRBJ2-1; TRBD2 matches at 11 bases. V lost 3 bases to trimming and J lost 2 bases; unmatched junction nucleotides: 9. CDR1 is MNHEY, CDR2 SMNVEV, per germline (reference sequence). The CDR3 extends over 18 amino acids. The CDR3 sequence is CASSFLVAGGPTYNEQFF. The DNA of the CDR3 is TGTGCCAGCAGTTTCTTGGTAGCGGGGGGGCCAACCTACAATGAGCAGTTCTTC.

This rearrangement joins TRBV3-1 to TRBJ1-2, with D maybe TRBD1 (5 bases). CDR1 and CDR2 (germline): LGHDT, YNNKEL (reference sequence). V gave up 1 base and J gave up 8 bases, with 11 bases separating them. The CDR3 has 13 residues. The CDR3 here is CASSQGGVDGYTF. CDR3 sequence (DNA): TGTGCCAGCAGCCAAGGAGGGGTAGACGGCTACACCTTC. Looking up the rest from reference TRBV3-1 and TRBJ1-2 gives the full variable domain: DTAVSQTPKYLVTQMGNDKSIKCEQNLGHDTMYWYKQDSKKFLKIMFSYNNKELIINETVPNRFSPKSPDKAHLNLHINSLELGDSAVYFCASSQGGVDGYTFGSGTRLTVV.

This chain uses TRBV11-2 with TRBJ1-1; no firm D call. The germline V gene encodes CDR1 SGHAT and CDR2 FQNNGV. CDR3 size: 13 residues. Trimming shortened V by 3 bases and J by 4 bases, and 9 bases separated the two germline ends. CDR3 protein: CASSFSGGTEAFF. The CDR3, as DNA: TGTGCCAGCAGCTTCTCGGGAGGCACTGAAGCTTTCTTT.